The source of this T cell receptor beta chain is a study of blood T cell repertoires in COVID-19. Study in general: PBMCs, B-cell-depleted T cells, or T cells were the source of the cDNA or gDNA that made up the material.

Assay: immunoSEQ multiplex PCR; the TCRdb copy retains only in-frame clones and omits some. The sample lists roughly 140,000 clones; roughly 80% were seen once. Assignments of participants to cohorts depended upon their own reported clinical history. Resolution of symptoms, clearance, or two negative PCRs was present in recovered Cohort 3 donors. This CDR3 comprises 11 residues. The germline CDR1 and CDR2 sequences are MGHDK and SYGVNS. V was cut by 8 bases and J by 6 bases, with 8 bases left in between. The source of this sequence is a man aged 45-65 years who had recovered from COVID-19. This chain uses TRBV25-1 with TRBJ2-1; D uncertain. Specimen: PBMCs or T cells enriched from blood (not recorded which). The CDR3 DNA reads as TGTGCCAGCGCAGTGTTCAATGAGCAGTTCTTC. It encodes CASAVFNEQFF.